This TCR beta chain originates from a study of T-cell memory formation after mild COVID-19 (dated by TCRdb to the early 2020s). About the investigation overall: TCR sequence clusters from the two donors were found to be largely donor specific. The cohort was made up of two young adult volunteers, one female and one male, who were previously healthy. In two donors, T-cell clones that expanded and contracted after mild COVID-19 were followed by sequencing TCRalpha and TCRbeta repertoires longitudinally. The full study reports these points: Whether the second-wave clones peaking on day 37 were SARS-CoV-2 specific was not confirmed. Some responding clones were detected in pre-infection memory, which suggested that pre-existing cross-reactive memory T cells had joined the SARS-CoV-2 response. Contracting CD4+ clones were found mainly in CM and EM memory subsets, while CD8+ clones were enriched in EMRA. Balanced CD4/CD8 phenotypes were observed for clones contracting from day 15 to 85, whereas a bias towards CD4+ was observed for a second wave of clones expanding from day 15 to 37. Only two mild cases were covered in the study, and larger cohorts including severe cases with pre-infection samples were considered necessary.

Sequencing was performed on an Illumina NovaSeq 6000. Using 5'RACE with constant-segment primers, TCRalpha and TCRbeta cDNA libraries were constructed, with sample barcodes and unique molecular identifiers added in the process. RNA was extracted from every sample with Trizol reagent. Libraries were amplified in two PCR steps, with a second sample barcode and Illumina TruSeq adapters added in the second step. Libraries were sequenced on an Illumina NovaSeq with 2 x 150 bp paired-end reads. In the original analysis: Reads were demultiplexed and collapsed into UMI-guided consensus sequences with migec v1.2.7. Using mixcr v2.1.11, UMI consensuses were aligned to TRA and TRB V and J templates and then assembled into clonotypes. A clonotype was counted as expanded or contracted only if both edgeR and NoisET called the change significant, with noise models trained on biological replicates. For edgeR calls, the cutoffs were a false discovery rate-adjusted p below 0.01 and a log2 fold-change threshold of 1. As an exploratory analysis of dynamics, PCA with hierarchical clustering was applied to max-normalized trajectories of the 1000 most abundant clonotypes. Each responding clone was given a CD4 or CD8 phenotype based on the CD4+ and CD8+ repertoires, which had been sequenced separately. The public reads were reprocessed in TCRdb via fastp at Q25 and MiXCR, keeping in-frame beta chains. Here each entry gathers all rows of one CDR3 protein and keeps the most common genes and DNA. These V and J calls derive from TCRdb rather than the authors' analysis. This sample holds 140,000 or so distinct CDR3 sequences; 5.5% to 7% were observed only once. Together, the top ten hold roughly 2.1% of the sample.

Ficoll-Paque density gradient centrifugation was used to isolate PBMCs. As encoded in the germline V gene, CDR1 is MNHEY while CDR2 is SVGEGT. The CDR3 spans 15 residues, from the cysteine through the phenylalanine. Kept here is only the CDR3 DNA, which spans 45 bases and is read in frame from base 1. Trimming costs V 6 bases and J 3 bases, and their ends lie 15 bases apart. This clonotype was seen only a few times. Its antigen remains undetermined. There are no base qualities to consult, and no much larger clone falls within one base. The sequence links TRBV6-2 or TRBV6-3 to TRBJ2-1, with TRBD2 as a weak D call on 6 bases. The sequence was collected from an adult woman who had mild COVID-19 (a few samples of this study predate the infection). The sample titles of this study are shuffled in the database, so cell type and time point are left out; the donor was told from shared clones. Material for sequencing was PBMCs or a T cell subset sorted from them (not recorded which). The CDR3 protein: CASRLDGRVYNEQFF. The bases read TGTGCCAGCAGGTTGGACGGGAGAGTCTACAATGAGCAGTTCTTC.